A selection of T cell receptor beta chains follows, all from one sample in a study of glioma-infiltrating T cells after dendritic cell vaccination. Produced via immunoSEQ multiplex PCR; TCRdb's table is partial and in-frame only. The repertoire has around 100,000 clones, about four fifths of them found once; the top ten carry 12%. The sample here was blood, taken before dendritic cell vaccination. The source is a human donor with glioblastoma. Each CDR3 is given with its conserved first and last residue. Each record gives: J gene, D gene, clone size, V gene, CDR3 DNA, CDR3 protein. D genes are given only for firm matches. Only some rows state a clone size, as once, few, many or a class for expanded clones.

j_call: TRBJ2-5; d_call: NA; clone_size: NA; v_call: TRBV15; cdr3_nt: TGTGCCACCAGCTTAACACTCCGGGGGGAGACCCAGTACTTC; cdr3_aa: CATSLTLRGETQYF
j_call: TRBJ2-5; d_call: NA; clone_size: NA; v_call: TRBV12-5; cdr3_nt: TGTGCTAGTGGTTTGGTAGCTGGGGGCCGTAAAGAGACCCAGTACTTC; cdr3_aa: CASGLVAGGRKETQYF
j_call: TRBJ1-2; d_call: NA; clone_size: once; v_call: TRBV7-2; cdr3_nt: TGTGCCAGCAGCTTAGTCGGGGGTAATAACTATGGCTACACCTTC; cdr3_aa: CASSLVGGNNYGYTF
j_call: TRBJ2-7; d_call: TRBD1; clone_size: NA; v_call: TRBV5-1; cdr3_nt: TGCGCCAGCAGCTTGGCCCCACCGGACAGGGGGCTTGAGCAGTACTTC; cdr3_aa: CASSLAPPDRGLEQYF
j_call: TRBJ1-2; d_call: NA; clone_size: NA; v_call: TRBV6-4; cdr3_nt: TGTGCCAGCAGTGACAATGAGGGTGGGATCGGCTACACCTTC; cdr3_aa: CASSDNEGGIGYTF
j_call: TRBJ1-2; d_call: NA; clone_size: NA; v_call: TRBV21-1; cdr3_nt: TGTGCCAGCAGCAAAGGGGGACTAGGGGAGGTTTGCTATGGCTACACCTTC; cdr3_aa: CASSKGGLGEVCYGYTF
j_call: TRBJ2-7; d_call: NA; clone_size: NA; v_call: TRBV4-2; cdr3_nt: TGTGCCAGCAGCCAAAGCAGGGGAAACTACGAGCAGTACTTC; cdr3_aa: CASSQSRGNYEQYF
j_call: TRBJ2-7; d_call: NA; clone_size: NA; v_call: TRBV7-2; cdr3_nt: TGTGCCAGCAGCTCACCCGAAAGCTACGCCTACGAGCAGTACTTC; cdr3_aa: CASSSPESYAYEQYF
j_call: TRBJ1-1; d_call: NA; clone_size: NA; v_call: TRBV7-2; cdr3_nt: TGTGCCAGCAGCTTAGAGGCAGGGGAAGTTTTCTTT; cdr3_aa: CASSLEAGEVFF
j_call: TRBJ2-1; d_call: NA; clone_size: NA; v_call: TRBV5-1; cdr3_nt: TGCGCCAGCAGCTTTCGCGGGGCTCCCAATGAGCAGTTCTTC; cdr3_aa: CASSFRGAPNEQFF
j_call: TRBJ1-1; d_call: NA; clone_size: many; v_call: TRBV7-9; cdr3_nt: TGTGCCAGCAGCTTAGCGCTTGGGGAGGAAGCTTTCTTT; cdr3_aa: CASSLALGEEAFF
j_call: TRBJ1-2; d_call: TRBD1; clone_size: once; v_call: TRBV18; cdr3_nt: TGTGCCAGCTCACCCCAAGTGTCCGGGACAGACTATGGCTACACCTTC; cdr3_aa: CASSPQVSGTDYGYTF
j_call: TRBJ1-1; d_call: NA; clone_size: NA; v_call: TRBV9; cdr3_nt: TGTGCCAGCAGCGTAGGCGGGGGGGAAACTGAAGCTTTCTTT; cdr3_aa: CASSVGGGETEAFF
j_call: TRBJ2-4; d_call: TRBD2; clone_size: NA; v_call: TRBV7-2; cdr3_nt: TGTGCCAGCAGCTTAGGGGGACTAGCGGGGGGGAAAAACATTCAGTACTTC; cdr3_aa: CASSLGGLAGGKNIQYF
j_call: TRBJ1-1; d_call: TRBD1; clone_size: NA; v_call: TRBV5-1; cdr3_nt: TGCGCCAGCAGCGTAGACTCCGAACCGGGACAGGGTGAAGCTTTCTTT; cdr3_aa: CASSVDSEPGQGEAFF
j_call: TRBJ2-2; d_call: NA; clone_size: NA; v_call: TRBV10-3; cdr3_nt: TGTGCCATCAGTTCCTGGGTCAGGGGGGTCACCGGGGAGCTGTTTTTT; cdr3_aa: CAISSWVRGVTGELFF
j_call: TRBJ2-7; d_call: NA; clone_size: NA; v_call: TRBV11-2; cdr3_nt: TGTGCCAGCAGCTCAAACAGGAATTCCTACGAGCAGTACTTC; cdr3_aa: CASSSNRNSYEQYF
j_call: TRBJ2-7; d_call: TRBD2; clone_size: NA; v_call: TRBV2; cdr3_nt: TGCGCCACAACTGGACTAGCGGGCTACGAGCAGTACTTC; cdr3_aa: CATTGLAGYEQYF
j_call: TRBJ2-7; d_call: TRBD1; clone_size: NA; v_call: TRBV19; cdr3_nt: TGTGCCAGTAGCCCCCGGGGGGGACAGGGGACGACCTACGAGCAGTACTTC; cdr3_aa: CASSPRGGQGTTYEQYF
j_call: TRBJ1-1; d_call: NA; clone_size: NA; v_call: TRBV15; cdr3_nt: TGTGCCACCAGCCTAGGGACAACCGAGGGGTCCACTGAAGCTTTCTTT; cdr3_aa: CATSLGTTEGSTEAFF
j_call: TRBJ1-6; d_call: TRBD1; clone_size: NA; v_call: TRBV15; cdr3_nt: TGTGCCACCAGCAGTGGTGACAGGGATTCACCCCTCCACTTT; cdr3_aa: CATSSGDRDSPLHF
j_call: TRBJ2-7; d_call: NA; clone_size: NA; v_call: TRBV6-4; cdr3_nt: TGTGCCAGCGGATCATTACAGGGTTATGAGCAGTACTTC; cdr3_aa: CASGSLQGYEQYF
j_call: TRBJ2-7; d_call: TRBD1; clone_size: NA; v_call: TRBV4-1; cdr3_nt: TGCGCCAGCAGCCTAAGGGATTTGCGGGACAGGGGGAACGAGCAGTACTTC; cdr3_aa: CASSLRDLRDRGNEQYF
j_call: TRBJ1-1; d_call: TRBD1; clone_size: NA; v_call: TRBV27; cdr3_nt: TGTGCCAGCAGTTTATATGGGACAGGGGGCGTCACTGAAGCTTTCTTT; cdr3_aa: CASSLYGTGGVTEAFF
j_call: TRBJ1-1; d_call: NA; clone_size: NA; v_call: TRBV7-9; cdr3_nt: TGTGCCAGCAGCTTAGCGGCGGGAGCGGACACTGAAGCTTTCTTT; cdr3_aa: CASSLAAGADTEAFF
j_call: TRBJ2-5; d_call: NA; clone_size: NA; v_call: TRBV27; cdr3_nt: TGTGCCAGCAGTTTATCCGGAGAGACCCAGTACTTC; cdr3_aa: CASSLSGETQYF
j_call: TRBJ1-2; d_call: NA; clone_size: NA; v_call: TRBV5-1; cdr3_nt: TGCGCCAGCAGTTTAACAGGGAGCTCGAACTATGGCTACACCTTC; cdr3_aa: CASSLTGSSNYGYTF
j_call: TRBJ1-2; d_call: NA; clone_size: NA; v_call: TRBV30; cdr3_nt: TGTGCCTGGACCGAGTGGACAGCCTCTAACTATGGCTACACCTTC; cdr3_aa: CAWTEWTASNYGYTF
j_call: TRBJ1-1; d_call: NA; clone_size: NA; v_call: TRBV11-2; cdr3_nt: TGTGCCAGCAGCTTAGCCCCCGGCGGATCCCGACCGAACACTGAAGCTTTCTTT; cdr3_aa: CASSLAPGGSRPNTEAFF
j_call: TRBJ2-7; d_call: TRBD2; clone_size: NA; v_call: TRBV6-6; cdr3_nt: TGTGCCAGCAGTTACCAGCTAGCGGGGGGGATAGGCGAGCAGTACTTC; cdr3_aa: CASSYQLAGGIGEQYF
j_call: TRBJ2-5; d_call: NA; clone_size: NA; v_call: TRBV6-6; cdr3_nt: TGTGCCAGCAGTTCCCGTGGTGCCCTACAAGAGACCCAGTACTTC; cdr3_aa: CASSSRGALQETQYF
j_call: TRBJ1-2; d_call: NA; clone_size: NA; v_call: TRBV5-4; cdr3_nt: TGTGCCAGCAGCTTGGCTTCCACAGCCCTCTATGGCTACACCTTC; cdr3_aa: CASSLASTALYGYTF
j_call: TRBJ2-6; d_call: NA; clone_size: NA; v_call: TRBV5-5; cdr3_nt: TGTGCCAGCAGCACCGAAGACAGGTTGTACTCTGGGGCCAACGTCCTGACTTTC; cdr3_aa: CASSTEDRLYSGANVLTF
j_call: TRBJ1-6; d_call: TRBD1; clone_size: NA; v_call: TRBV6-5; cdr3_nt: TGTGCCAGCAGGCCTGAGACAGGGGACAATTCACCCCTCCACTTT; cdr3_aa: CASRPETGDNSPLHF
j_call: TRBJ1-5; d_call: NA; clone_size: NA; v_call: TRBV4-1; cdr3_nt: TGCGCCAGCAGCCAAGCGGTAGGCAATCAGCCCCAGCATTTT; cdr3_aa: CASSQAVGNQPQHF
j_call: TRBJ2-7; d_call: TRBD2; clone_size: NA; v_call: TRBV10-3; cdr3_nt: TGTGCCATCAGGAGCCGGGGGGGAAACTCCTACGAGCAGTACTTC; cdr3_aa: CAIRSRGGNSYEQYF
j_call: TRBJ2-7; d_call: NA; clone_size: NA; v_call: TRBV6-1; cdr3_nt: TGTGCCAGCAGTGACCCGGGACTGGGTTTGGGCGAGCAGTACTTC; cdr3_aa: CASSDPGLGLGEQYF
j_call: TRBJ1-2; d_call: NA; clone_size: NA; v_call: TRBV5-1; cdr3_nt: TGCGCCAGCAGCTTGGGCTTGGGGAGCTATGGCTACACCTTC; cdr3_aa: CASSLGLGSYGYTF
j_call: TRBJ1-1; d_call: TRBD1; clone_size: once; v_call: TRBV4-1; cdr3_nt: TGCGCCAGCAGCCCGGGGACAGGGGGGTCCACTGAAGCTTTCTTT; cdr3_aa: CASSPGTGGSTEAFF
j_call: TRBJ2-2; d_call: TRBD1; clone_size: NA; v_call: TRBV27; cdr3_nt: TGTGCCAGCAGTTTTGTGGGACAGGGTGGAACCGGGGAGCTGTTTTTT; cdr3_aa: CASSFVGQGGTGELFF
j_call: TRBJ1-6; d_call: NA; clone_size: NA; v_call: TRBV6-6; cdr3_nt: TGTGCCAGCAGTTACAGGGCAGGGTTCGGCTCACCCCTCCACTTT; cdr3_aa: CASSYRAGFGSPLHF
j_call: TRBJ2-7; d_call: NA; clone_size: NA; v_call: TRBV30; cdr3_nt: TGTGCCTGGAGGGAGACGGGAGAGCAGTACTTC; cdr3_aa: CAWRETGEQYF
j_call: TRBJ1-5; d_call: TRBD1; clone_size: NA; v_call: TRBV27; cdr3_nt: TGTGCCAGCAGTAAAAGAACCGGGACAGGCGGCAATCAGCCCCAGCATTTT; cdr3_aa: CASSKRTGTGGNQPQHF
j_call: TRBJ1-5; d_call: TRBD1; clone_size: NA; v_call: TRBV19; cdr3_nt: TGTGCCAGTAGTATCGACAGGGGGCCCAATCAGCCCCAGCATTTT; cdr3_aa: CASSIDRGPNQPQHF
j_call: TRBJ1-1; d_call: NA; clone_size: NA; v_call: TRBV12-5; cdr3_nt: TGTGCTAGTGGTTTGGGGGCAGGATTGAACACTGAAGCTTTCTTT; cdr3_aa: CASGLGAGLNTEAFF
j_call: TRBJ1-5; d_call: NA; clone_size: NA; v_call: TRBV27; cdr3_nt: TGTGCCAGCAGCCTTACCCCCCGGGGGAGGGGTCAGCCCCAGCATTTT; cdr3_aa: CASSLTPRGRGQPQHF
j_call: TRBJ1-1; d_call: NA; clone_size: NA; v_call: TRBV7-4; cdr3_nt: TGTGCCAGCAGCTTACAGGACACTGAAGCTTTCTTT; cdr3_aa: CASSLQDTEAFF
j_call: TRBJ1-1; d_call: NA; clone_size: NA; v_call: TRBV5-1; cdr3_nt: TGCGCCAGCAGCTTGGCGGGTGAAGCTTTCTTT; cdr3_aa: CASSLAGEAFF
j_call: TRBJ2-7; d_call: TRBD2; clone_size: NA; v_call: TRBV12-5; cdr3_nt: TGTGCTAGTGGTTTGGTACTAGCGGGGGGACGACTAAACTACGAGCAGTACTTC; cdr3_aa: CASGLVLAGGRLNYEQYF
j_call: TRBJ2-3; d_call: NA; clone_size: NA; v_call: TRBV5-1; cdr3_nt: TGCGCCAGTAGCACAGGGTATCTCGCAGATACGCAGTATTTT; cdr3_aa: CASSTGYLADTQYF
j_call: TRBJ2-1; d_call: NA; clone_size: NA; v_call: TRBV10-2; cdr3_nt: TGCGCCAGCCGACCCTCAGCGAGCAATGAGCAGTTCTTC; cdr3_aa: CASRPSASNEQFF
j_call: TRBJ2-2; d_call: TRBD1; clone_size: NA; v_call: TRBV7-3; cdr3_nt: TGTGCCAGCAGCCCGGGACAGGGGTTCACCGGGGAGCTGTTTTTT; cdr3_aa: CASSPGQGFTGELFF
j_call: TRBJ2-7; d_call: TRBD1; clone_size: NA; v_call: TRBV6-6; cdr3_nt: TGTGCCAGCAGCCAACAGGGGACCTACGAGCAGTACTTC; cdr3_aa: CASSQQGTYEQYF
j_call: TRBJ2-1; d_call: TRBD1; clone_size: NA; v_call: TRBV12-5; cdr3_nt: TGTGCTAGTGGGGCGACAGGGACCTCCTACAATGAGCAGTTCTTC; cdr3_aa: CASGATGTSYNEQFF
j_call: TRBJ2-1; d_call: TRBD1; clone_size: NA; v_call: TRBV6-5; cdr3_nt: TGTGCCAGCAGTTACGGGCAGGGGGCTGCTTACAATGAGCAGTTCTTC; cdr3_aa: CASSYGQGAAYNEQFF